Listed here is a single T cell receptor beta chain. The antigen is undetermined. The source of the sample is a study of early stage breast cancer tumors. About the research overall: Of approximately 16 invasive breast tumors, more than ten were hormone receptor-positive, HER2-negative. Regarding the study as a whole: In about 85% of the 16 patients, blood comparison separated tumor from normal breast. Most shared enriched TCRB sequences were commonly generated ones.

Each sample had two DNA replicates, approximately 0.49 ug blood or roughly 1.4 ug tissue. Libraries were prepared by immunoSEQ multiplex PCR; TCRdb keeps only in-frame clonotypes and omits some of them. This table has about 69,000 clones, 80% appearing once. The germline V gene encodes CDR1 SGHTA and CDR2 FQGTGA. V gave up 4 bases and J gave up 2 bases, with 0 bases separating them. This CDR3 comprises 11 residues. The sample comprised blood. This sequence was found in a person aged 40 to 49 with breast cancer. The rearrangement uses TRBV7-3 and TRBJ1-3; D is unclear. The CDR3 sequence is CASSSGNTIYF. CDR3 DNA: TGTGCCAGCAGCTCTGGAAACACCATATATTTT. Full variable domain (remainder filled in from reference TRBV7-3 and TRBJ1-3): GAGVSQTPSNKVTEKGKYVELRCDPISGHTALYWYRQSLGQGPEFLIYFQGTGAADDSGLPNDRFFAVRPEGSVSTLKIQRTERGDSAVYLCASSSGNTIYFGEGSWLTVV.